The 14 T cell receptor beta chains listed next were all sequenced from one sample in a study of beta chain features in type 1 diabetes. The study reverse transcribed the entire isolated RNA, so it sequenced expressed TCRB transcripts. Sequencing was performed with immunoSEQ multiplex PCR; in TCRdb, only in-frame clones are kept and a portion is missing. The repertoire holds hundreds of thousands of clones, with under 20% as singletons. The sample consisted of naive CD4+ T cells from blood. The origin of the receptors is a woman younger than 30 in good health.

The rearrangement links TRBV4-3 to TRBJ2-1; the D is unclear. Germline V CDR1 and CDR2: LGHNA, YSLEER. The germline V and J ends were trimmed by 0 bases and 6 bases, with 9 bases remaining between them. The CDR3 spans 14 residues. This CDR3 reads CASSQDLTVNEQFF. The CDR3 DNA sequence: TGCGCCAGCAGCCAAGACTTGACTGTCAATGAGCAGTTCTTC.

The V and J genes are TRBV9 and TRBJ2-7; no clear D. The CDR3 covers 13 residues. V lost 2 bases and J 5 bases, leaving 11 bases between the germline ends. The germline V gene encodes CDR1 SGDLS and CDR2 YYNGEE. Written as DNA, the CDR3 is TGTGCCAGCAGCGTTGGGCTAGTCAACGAGCAGTACTTC. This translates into CASSVGLVNEQYF.

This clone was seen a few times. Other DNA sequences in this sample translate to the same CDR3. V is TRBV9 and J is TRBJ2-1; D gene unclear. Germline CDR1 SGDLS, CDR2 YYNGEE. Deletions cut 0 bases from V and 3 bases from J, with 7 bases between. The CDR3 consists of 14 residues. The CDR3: CASSVGSSYNEQFF. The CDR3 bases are TGTGCCAGCAGCGTAGGGTCTAGCTACAATGAGCAGTTCTTC.

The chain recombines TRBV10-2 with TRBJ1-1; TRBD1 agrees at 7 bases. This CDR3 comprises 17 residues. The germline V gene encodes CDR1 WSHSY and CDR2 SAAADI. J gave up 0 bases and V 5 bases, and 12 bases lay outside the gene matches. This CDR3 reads CASSSQGKGAMNTEAFF. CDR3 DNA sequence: TGCGCCAGCAGTTCTCAGGGGAAGGGGGCAATGAACACTGAAGCTTTCTTT.

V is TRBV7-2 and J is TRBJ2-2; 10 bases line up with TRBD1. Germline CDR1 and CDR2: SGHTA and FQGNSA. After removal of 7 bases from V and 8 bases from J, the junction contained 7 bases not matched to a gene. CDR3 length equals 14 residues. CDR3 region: CASIPDRGLGELFF. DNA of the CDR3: TGTGCCAGCATCCCCGACAGGGGGCTTGGGGAGCTGTTTTTT.

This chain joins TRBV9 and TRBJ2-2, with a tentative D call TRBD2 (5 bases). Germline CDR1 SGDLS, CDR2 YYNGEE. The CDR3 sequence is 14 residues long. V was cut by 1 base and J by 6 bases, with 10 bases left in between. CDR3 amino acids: CASSVYGEPGELFF. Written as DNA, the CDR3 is TGTGCCAGCAGCGTATACGGGGAACCCGGGGAGCTGTTTTTT. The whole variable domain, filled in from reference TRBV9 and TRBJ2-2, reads DSGVTQTPKHLITATGQRVTLRCSPRSGDLSVYWYQQSLDQGLQFLIQYYNGEERAKGNILERFSAQQFPDLHSELNLSSLELGDSALYFCASSVYGEPGELFFGEGSRLTVL.

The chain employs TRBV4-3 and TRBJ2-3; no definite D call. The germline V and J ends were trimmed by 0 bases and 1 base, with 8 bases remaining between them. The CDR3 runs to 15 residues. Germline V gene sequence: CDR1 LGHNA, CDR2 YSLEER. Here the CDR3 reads CASSQDPRGTDTQYF. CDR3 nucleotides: TGCGCCAGCAGCCAAGATCCTAGGGGCACAGATACGCAGTATTTT.

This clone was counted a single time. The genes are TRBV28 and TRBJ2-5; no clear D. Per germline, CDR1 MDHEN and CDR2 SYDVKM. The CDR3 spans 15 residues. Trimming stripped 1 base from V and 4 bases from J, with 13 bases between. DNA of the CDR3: TGTGCCAGCAGTTTATTCAACCTTAGGGCAGAGACCCAGTACTTC. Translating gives CASSLFNLRAETQYF.

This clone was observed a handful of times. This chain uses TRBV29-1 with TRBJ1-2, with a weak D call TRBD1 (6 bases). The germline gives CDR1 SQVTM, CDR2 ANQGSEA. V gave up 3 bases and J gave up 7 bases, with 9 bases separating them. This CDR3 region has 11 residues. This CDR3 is CSVEGAGGYTF. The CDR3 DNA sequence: TGCAGCGTTGAGGGGGCTGGTGGCTACACCTTC.

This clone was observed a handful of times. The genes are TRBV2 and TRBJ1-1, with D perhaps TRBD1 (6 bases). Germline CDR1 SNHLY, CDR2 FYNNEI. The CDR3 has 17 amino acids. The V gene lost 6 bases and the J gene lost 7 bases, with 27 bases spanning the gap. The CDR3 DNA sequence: TGTGCCAGCAGGGCGACTCGGTGGGGGGCGAAGGAGGTTGAAGCTTTCTTT. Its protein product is CASRATRWGAKEVEAFF.

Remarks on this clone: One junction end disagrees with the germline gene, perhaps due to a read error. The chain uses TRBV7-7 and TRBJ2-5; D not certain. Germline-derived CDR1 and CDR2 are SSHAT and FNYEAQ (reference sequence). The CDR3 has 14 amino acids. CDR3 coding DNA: TGTGCTAGCAGCTTATCTGGAGTCGGAGAGACCCAGTACTTC. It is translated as CASSLSGVGETQYF.

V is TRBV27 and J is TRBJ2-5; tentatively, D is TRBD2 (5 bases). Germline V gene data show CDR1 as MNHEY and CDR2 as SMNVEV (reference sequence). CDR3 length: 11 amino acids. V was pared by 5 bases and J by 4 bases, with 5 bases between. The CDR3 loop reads CASSAGETQYF. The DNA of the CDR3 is TGTGCCAGCAGTGCGGGAGAGACCCAGTACTTC.

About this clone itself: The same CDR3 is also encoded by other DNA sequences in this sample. CDR3 nucleotide sequence: TGTGCCAGCAGCTTATTACGGGGTGAGACCCAGTACTTC. Protein product: CASSLLRGETQYF. The J gene is TRBJ2-5, the V gene TRBV7-2; D may be TRBD2 (5 bases). Germline V gene data show CDR1 as SGHTA and CDR2 as FQGNSA. Between the trimmed V and J ends, which lost 2 bases and 5 bases, there was a span of 9 bases. The CDR3 has 13 residues.

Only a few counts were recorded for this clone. CDR3 nucleotide sequence: TGTGCCAGCAGCCCAATAGCGGGAGGTAGAAATGAGCAGTTCTTC. It specifies CASSPIAGGRNEQFF. The gene calls are TRBV5-4 and TRBJ2-1, with 10 bases that match TRBD2. V gave up 4 bases and J gave up 7 bases; unmatched junction bases: 8. Germline V gives CDR1 SGHNT, CDR2 YYREEE (reference sequence). CDR3 length: 15 residues.